This TCR beta chain appears in the sequencing data of a study of cytomegalovirus exposure and HLA in healthy donors. Turning to the study itself: A preliminary data release comprised tens of millions of unique TCRs obtained from HLA-typed donors.

Study-wide points: A later analysis reportedly identified an Asian-associated ancestry cluster as carrying fewer N-insertions than the roughly 720-donor mean. Reported findings show TCR beta sequences accurately forecast HLA-A and HLA-B alleles in most subjects.

Details on this clone: Its antigen is unknown.

PCR was performed using 60 Vbeta and 13 Jbeta primers. The assay was immunoSEQ multiplex PCR, and TCRdb's table has in-frame clones only and misses some. Among approximately 44,000 clones listed, 81% were seen once. Germline V gene data show CDR1 as SGHAT and CDR2 as FQNNGV. The CDR3 is 14 residues long. J lost 7 bases, V lost 1 base, and 4 bases had no gene match. The chain employs TRBV11-2 and TRBJ1-2; 9 bases line up with TRBD1. This receptor was obtained from a man between 50 and 59 years old in good health and CMV-seronegative. Specimen: PBMCs. CDR3 region: CASSLAPGQGGYTF. In nucleotides, the CDR3 is TGTGCCAGCAGCTTAGCGCCGGGACAGGGTGGCTACACCTTC. Based on the CDR3 plus reference TRBV11-2 and TRBJ1-2, the full variable domain is EAGVAQSPRYKIIEKRQSVAFWCNPISGHATLYWYQQILGQGPKLLIQFQNNGVVDDSQLPKDRFSAERLKGVDSTLKIQPAKLEDSAVYLCASSLAPGQGGYTFGSGTRLTVV.